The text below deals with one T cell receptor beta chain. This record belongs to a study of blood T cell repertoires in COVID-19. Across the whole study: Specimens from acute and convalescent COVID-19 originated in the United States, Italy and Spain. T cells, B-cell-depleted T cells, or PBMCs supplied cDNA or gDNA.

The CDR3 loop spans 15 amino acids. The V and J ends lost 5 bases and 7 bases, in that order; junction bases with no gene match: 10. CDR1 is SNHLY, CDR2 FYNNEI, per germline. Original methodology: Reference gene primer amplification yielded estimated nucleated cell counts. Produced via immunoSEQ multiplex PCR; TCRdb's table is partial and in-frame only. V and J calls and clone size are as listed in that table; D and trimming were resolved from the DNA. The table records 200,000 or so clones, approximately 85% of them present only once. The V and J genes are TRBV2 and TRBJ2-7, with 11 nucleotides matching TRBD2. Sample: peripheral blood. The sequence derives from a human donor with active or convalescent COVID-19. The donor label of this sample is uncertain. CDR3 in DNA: TGTGCCAGCAGTCCCATAGCGGGAGGGCCTCGGGAGCAGTACTTC. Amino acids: CASSPIAGGPREQYF.